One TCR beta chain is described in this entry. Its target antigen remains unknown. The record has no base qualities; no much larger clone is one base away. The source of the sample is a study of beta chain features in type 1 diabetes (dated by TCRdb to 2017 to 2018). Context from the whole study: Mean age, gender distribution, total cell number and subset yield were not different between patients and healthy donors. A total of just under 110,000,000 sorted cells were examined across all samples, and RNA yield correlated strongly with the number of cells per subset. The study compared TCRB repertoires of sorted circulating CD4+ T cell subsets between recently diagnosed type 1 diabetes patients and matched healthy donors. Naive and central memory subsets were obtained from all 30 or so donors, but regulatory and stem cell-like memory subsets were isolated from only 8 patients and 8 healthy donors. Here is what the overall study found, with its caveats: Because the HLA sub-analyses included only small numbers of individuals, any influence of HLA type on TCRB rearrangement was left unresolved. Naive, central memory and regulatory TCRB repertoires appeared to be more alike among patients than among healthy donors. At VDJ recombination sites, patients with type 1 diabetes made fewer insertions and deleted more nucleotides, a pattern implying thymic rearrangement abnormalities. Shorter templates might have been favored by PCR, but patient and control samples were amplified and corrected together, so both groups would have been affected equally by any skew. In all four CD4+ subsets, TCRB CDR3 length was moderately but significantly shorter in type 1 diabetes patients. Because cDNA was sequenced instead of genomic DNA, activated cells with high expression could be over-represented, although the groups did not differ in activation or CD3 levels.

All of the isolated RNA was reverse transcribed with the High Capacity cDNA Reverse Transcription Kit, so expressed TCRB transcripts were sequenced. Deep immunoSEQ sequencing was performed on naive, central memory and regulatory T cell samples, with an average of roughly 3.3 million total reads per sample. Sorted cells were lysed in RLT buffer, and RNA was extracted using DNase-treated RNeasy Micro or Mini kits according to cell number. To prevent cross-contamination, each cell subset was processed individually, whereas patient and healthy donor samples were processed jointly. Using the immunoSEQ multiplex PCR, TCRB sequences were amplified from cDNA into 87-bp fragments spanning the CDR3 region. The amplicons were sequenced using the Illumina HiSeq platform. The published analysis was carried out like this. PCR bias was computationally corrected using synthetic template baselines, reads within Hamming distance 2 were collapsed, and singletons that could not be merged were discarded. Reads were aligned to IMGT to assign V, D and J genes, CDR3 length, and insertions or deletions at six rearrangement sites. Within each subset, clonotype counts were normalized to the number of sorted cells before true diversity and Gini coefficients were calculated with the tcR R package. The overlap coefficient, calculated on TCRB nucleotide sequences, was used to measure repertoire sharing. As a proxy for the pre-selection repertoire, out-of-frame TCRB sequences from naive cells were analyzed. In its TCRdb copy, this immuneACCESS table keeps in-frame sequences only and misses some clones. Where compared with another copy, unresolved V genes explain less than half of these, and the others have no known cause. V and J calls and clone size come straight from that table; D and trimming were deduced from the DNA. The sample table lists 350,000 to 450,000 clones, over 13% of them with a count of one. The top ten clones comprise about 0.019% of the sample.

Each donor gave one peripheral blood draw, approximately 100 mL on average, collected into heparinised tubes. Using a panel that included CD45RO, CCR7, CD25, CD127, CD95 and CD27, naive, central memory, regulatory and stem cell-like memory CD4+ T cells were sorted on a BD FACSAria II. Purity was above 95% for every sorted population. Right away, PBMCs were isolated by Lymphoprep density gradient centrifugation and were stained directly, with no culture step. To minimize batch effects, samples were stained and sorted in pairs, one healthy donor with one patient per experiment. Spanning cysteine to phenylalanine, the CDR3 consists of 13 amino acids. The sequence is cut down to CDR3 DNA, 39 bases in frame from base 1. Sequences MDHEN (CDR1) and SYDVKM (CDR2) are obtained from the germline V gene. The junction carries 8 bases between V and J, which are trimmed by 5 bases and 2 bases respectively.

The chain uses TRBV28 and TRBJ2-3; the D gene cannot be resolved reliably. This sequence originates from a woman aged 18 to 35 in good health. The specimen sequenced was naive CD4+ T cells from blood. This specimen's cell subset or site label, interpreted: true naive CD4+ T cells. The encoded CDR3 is CASSPADTDTQYF. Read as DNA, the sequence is TGTGCCAGCAGTCCCGCGGACACAGATACGCAGTATTTT.